Below, 32 T cell receptor beta chains from the same sample are listed, as sequenced in a study of hypomethylating agent response in myelodysplastic syndrome. Only in-frame clones appear in the TCRdb table, and some are missing; sequencing was by immunoSEQ multiplex PCR. The sample consists of 5,000 to 6,000 clones, approximately 86% of them appearing once. This material consisted of bone marrow, taken before or after starting hypomethylating agent treatment for myelodysplastic syndrome (not recorded which). All receptors derive from a human donor with myelodysplastic syndrome.

V usage is TRBV10-3 and J usage is TRBJ1-2; 8 bases are a match to TRBD1. Germline V lookup: CDR1 ENHRY, CDR2 SYGVKD. The CDR3 consists of 12 residues. The V gene end was trimmed by 6 bases and the J gene end by 6 bases; junction bases not matched to a gene: 3. This CDR3 reads CAIRQGAHGYTF. In nucleotides, the CDR3 is TGTGCCATCAGGCAGGGGGCTCATGGCTACACCTTC.

With respect to this clone: Because the CDR3's place on the DNA is in doubt, the DNA is left out and the CDR3 is given as listed by TCRdb. The chain combines TRBV27 with TRBJ1-6. In germline, CDR1 is MNHEY, CDR2 SMNVEV (reference sequence). Ends included, the CDR3 has 13 residues. CDR3 residues: CASSTSRDSPLHF.

The chain employs TRBV4-2 and TRBJ1-5; the D is unclear. Germline V CDR1 and CDR2: LGHNA, YNFKEQ. The CDR3 extends over 15 amino acids. The V gene lost 0 bases and the J gene lost 0 bases, with 6 bases spanning the gap. In DNA form, the CDR3 reads TGTGCCAGCAGCCAAGACAAATTTAGCAATCAGCCCCAGCATTTT. This encodes CASSQDKFSNQPQHF.

The genes are TRBV7-8 and TRBJ2-5, with D possibly called TRBD1 or TRBD2 (5 bases each). Trimming cost V 5 bases and J 2 bases, with 21 bases left between them. This CDR3 comprises 17 residues. CDR1 SGHVS and CDR2 FQNEAQ come from the germline V gene. Written as DNA, the CDR3 is TGTGCCAGCAGCCCGTACACCCGGGACGACGGACAAGAGACCCAGTACTTC. It translates to CASSPYTRDDGQETQYF.

Only one count was recorded for this clone. This chain links TRBV10-1 with TRBJ2-5; 10 bases map to TRBD1. The CDR3 runs 13 residues. Germline CDR1 reads WNHNN; CDR2 reads SYGVQD (reference sequence). Trimming at V came to 7 bases and at J to 3 bases, leaving 2 bases not matched to a gene. Here the CDR3 reads CASTGQGEETQYF. In DNA, the CDR3 is TGCGCCAGCACCGGACAGGGGGAAGAGACCCAGTACTTC.

The V call is TRBV27, the J call TRBJ2-2; D may be TRBD1 or TRBD2 (5 bases each). CDR1 is MNHEY and CDR2 is SMNVEV in the germline V gene (reference sequence). Trimming cost V 5 bases and J 5 bases, with 15 bases left between them. The CDR3 loop spans 15 amino acids. The CDR3 region has the DNA TGTGCCAGCAGTCCCTTCTCGAGGGGAACCGGGGAGCTGTTTTTT. Its translation: CASSPFSRGTGELFF.

The chain joins TRBV15 to TRBJ2-7, with D uncertain. The CDR3 has 13 amino acids. V gave up 0 bases and J gave up 0 bases, with 3 bases separating them. Germline-derived CDR1 and CDR2 are LNHNV and YYDKDF (reference sequence). The CDR3 coding sequence is TGTGCCACCAGCAGAGAAGGCTCCTACGAGCAGTACTTC. Residues: CATSREGSYEQYF.

The chain has TRBV18 and TRBJ1-2, with a tentative D call TRBD1 (5 bases). V was shortened by 1 base and J by 8 bases, with 23 bases between the two germline ends. The CDR3 length is 17 residues. Per germline, CDR1 KGHSH and CDR2 LQKENI. Here the CDR3 reads CASSPQTGSGSGSGYTF. The DNA for the CDR3 is TGTGCCAGCTCACCACAAACGGGGTCAGGGTCGGGGAGCGGCTACACCTTC.

This clone has only a few counts. V and J are TRBV30 and TRBJ1-3; D might be TRBD1 (6 bases). Trimming stripped 2 bases from V and 4 bases from J, with 12 bases between. The length of the CDR3 is 14 residues. Germline CDR1 and CDR2: GTSNPN and SVGIG (reference sequence). The CDR3 DNA reads TGTGCCTGGAGTCCGACGACAGGAGGAAACACCATATATTTT. As protein: CAWSPTTGGNTIYF.

The chain recombines TRBV19 with TRBJ2-4; TRBD1 matches 9 bases. The CDR3 runs 14 residues. Unmatched junction bases numbered 6, after V lost 5 bases and J lost 7 bases. Per germline, CDR1 LNHDA and CDR2 SQIVND (reference sequence). For the CDR3, the DNA is TGTGCCAGTAGTTTCCGACAGGGGGACAACATTCAGTACTTC. Encoded protein: CASSFRQGDNIQYF. Supplemented by reference TRBV19 and TRBJ2-4, the full variable domain reads DGGITQSPKYLFRKEGQNVTLSCEQNLNHDAMYWYRQDPGQGLRLIYYSQIVNDFQKGDIAEGYSVSREKKESFPLTVTSAQKNPTAFYLCASSFRQGDNIQYFGAGTRLSVL.

This clone rates as large. The chain has TRBV5-5 and TRBJ2-7; possibly TRBD2 for D (5 bases). Germline lookup yields CDR1 SGHKS and CDR2 YYEKEE (reference sequence). V was shortened by 2 bases and J by 7 bases, with 10 bases between the two germline ends. The CDR3 loop spans 12 amino acids. Written as DNA, the CDR3 is TGTGCCAGCAGCTTTTCTGGGGAGGAGCAGTACTTC. This codes for CASSFSGEEQYF.

The gene calls are TRBV9 and TRBJ2-2, with 7 nucleotides matching TRBD1. V gave up 2 bases and J gave up 7 bases; unmatched junction bases: 5. CDR3 length: 14 amino acids. CDR1 is SGDLS and CDR2 is YYNGEE in the germline V gene. CDR3 DNA sequence: TGTGCCAGCAGCGTGTGGACAGGTGGCGGGGAGCTGTTTTTT. Translating gives CASSVWTGGGELFF. Full variable domain (outside the CDR3, taken from reference TRBV9 and TRBJ2-2): DSGVTQTPKHLITATGQRVTLRCSPRSGDLSVYWYQQSLDQGLQFLIQYYNGEERAKGNILERFSAQQFPDLHSELNLSSLELGDSALYFCASSVWTGGGELFFGEGSRLTVL.

The CDR3 region is CASRGTQGARTEAFF. CDR3 DNA sequence: TGTGCCAGCAGGGGGACACAGGGGGCACGGACTGAAGCTTTCTTT. The V and J genes are TRBV27 and TRBJ1-1; 9 bases match TRBD1. Germline V gives CDR1 MNHEY, CDR2 SMNVEV (reference sequence). Trimming took 6 bases from V and 5 from J; bases not matched to a gene: 10. The CDR3 consists of 15 residues.

This sequence joins TRBV6-5 and TRBJ1-3; D is perhaps TRBD1 (6 bases). The CDR3 is made up of 15 amino acids. The germline V gene has CDR1 MNHEY and CDR2 SVGAGI. V lost 2 bases and J 4 bases, leaving 12 bases between the germline ends. For the CDR3, the DNA is TGTGCCAGCAGTTACGGAGGGGGGCCAGGAAACACCATATATTTT. It codes for CASSYGGGPGNTIYF.

This CDR3 reads CASSLNRYNEQFF. DNA of the CDR3: TGTGCCAGCAGCCTAAATCGCTACAATGAGCAGTTCTTC. The gene calls are TRBV7-7 and TRBJ2-1; no definite D call. Trimming removed 5 bases from V and 3 bases from J, with 8 bases in between. This CDR3 region has 13 residues. Germline loops: CDR1 SSHAT, CDR2 FNYEAQ (reference sequence).

The chain employs TRBV5-4 and TRBJ2-5, with 8 bases fitting TRBD1. The V and J ends lost 4 bases and 7 bases, in that order; junction bases with no gene match: 15. This CDR3 has 16 residues. Germline-derived CDR1 and CDR2 are SGHNT and YYREEE (reference sequence). Written as DNA, the CDR3 is TGTGCCAGCAGCAGGAACAGGGGGGCCGAGTTGGGGACCCAGTACTTC. Translating it yields CASSRNRGAELGTQYF. The complete variable domain, with remaining parts taken from reference TRBV5-4 and TRBJ2-5, reads ETGVTQSPTHLIKTRGQQVTLRCSSQSGHNTVSWYQQALGQGPQFIFQYYREEENGRGNFPPRFSGLQFPNYSSELNVNALELDDSALYLCASSRNRGAELGTQYFGPGTRLLVL.

The V call is TRBV19, the J call TRBJ1-6, with TRBD1 identical over 7 bases. CDR3 length: 15 amino acids. After removal of 3 bases from V and 5 bases from J, the junction contained 4 bases not matched to a gene. Per germline, CDR1 LNHDA and CDR2 SQIVND (reference sequence). CDR3 protein: CASSITGENNSPLHF. The CDR3 region has the DNA TGTGCCAGTAGTATTACAGGGGAGAATAATTCACCCCTCCACTTT.

CDR3 protein: CASSFDSGADTQYF. The CDR3 DNA reads TGTGCCAGCAGCTTTGACAGTGGCGCAGATACGCAGTATTTT. The rearrangement joins TRBV7-9 to TRBJ2-3; perhaps TRBD1 as D (5 bases). The germline gives CDR1 SEHNR, CDR2 FQNEAQ (reference sequence). The CDR3 runs to 14 residues. V was clipped by 3 bases and J by 4 bases, with 11 bases between them. The full variable domain, with the rest looked up from reference TRBV7-9 and TRBJ2-3, is DTGVSQNPRHKITKRGQNVTFRCDPISEHNRLYWYRQTLGQGPEFLTYFQNEAQLEKSRLLSDRFSAERPKGSFSTLEIQRTEQGDSAMYLCASSFDSGADTQYFGPGTRLTVL.

This sequence joins TRBV5-6 and TRBJ2-2; 8 positions match TRBD1. V lost 4 bases to trimming and J lost 6 bases; unmatched junction nucleotides: 8. Germline V gene data show CDR1 as SGHDT and CDR2 as YYEEEE. The CDR3 totals 15 residues. CDR3 amino acids: CASSPSDRDSGELFF. Here the CDR3 DNA reads TGTGCCAGCAGCCCGTCGGACAGGGACTCCGGGGAGCTGTTTTTT.

The chain carries TRBV19 and TRBJ1-6; D remains unclear. Germline CDR1 reads LNHDA; CDR2 reads SQIVND (reference sequence). The CDR3 extends over 15 amino acids. Trimming shortened V by 3 bases and J by 7 bases, and 13 bases separated the two germline ends. In DNA, the CDR3 is TGTGCCAGTAGTATGGACGCCGCTATAAATTCACCCCTCCACTTT. Amino acids: CASSMDAAINSPLHF. The full variable domain, with the rest looked up from reference TRBV19 and TRBJ1-6, is DGGITQSPKYLFRKEGQNVTLSCEQNLNHDAMYWYRQDPGQGLRLIYYSQIVNDFQKGDIAEGYSVSREKKESFPLTVTSAQKNPTAFYLCASSMDAAINSPLHFGNGTRLTVT.

This clone occurred once. The rearrangement uses TRBV11-3 and TRBJ2-1; perhaps TRBD2 as D (6 bases). In germline, CDR1 is SGHNT, CDR2 YENEEA. The CDR3 totals 15 residues. The germline V and J ends were trimmed by 1 base and 7 bases, with 14 bases remaining between them. The CDR3 reads CASSLGGTSRNEQFF. Written as DNA, the CDR3 is TGTGCCAGCAGCTTAGGCGGGACCTCAAGAAATGAGCAGTTCTTC.

V and J are TRBV6-5 and TRBJ2-5; no clear D. Germline CDR1 MNHEY, CDR2 SVGAGI. V was shortened by 5 bases and J by 3 bases, with 4 bases between the two germline ends. The CDR3 spans 11 residues. The CDR3 is CASSREETQYF. CDR3 nucleotide sequence: TGTGCCAGCAGTCGGGAAGAGACCCAGTACTTC.

CDR3: CASSLAAHTDTQYF. In DNA form, the CDR3 reads TGTGCCAGCAGTCTAGCGGCCCACACAGATACGCAGTATTTT. This sequence joins TRBV28 and TRBJ2-3; the match to TRBD2 covers 7 bases. V lost 5 bases to trimming and J lost 2 bases; unmatched junction nucleotides: 4. Germline-derived CDR1 and CDR2 are MDHEN and SYDVKM. The CDR3 has 14 amino acids.

The CDR3 region is CASSLDLWGLTAFF. The CDR3 DNA follows: TGCGCCAGCAGCTTGGATCTTTGGGGGCTCACGGCTTTCTTT. V is TRBV5-1 and J is TRBJ1-1, with D maybe TRBD1 (6 bases). This CDR3 has 14 residues. CDR1 is SGHRS, CDR2 YFSETQ, per germline. Trimming cost V 0 bases and J 11 bases, with 17 bases left between them.

This clone was seen a few times. The chain joins TRBV7-2 to TRBJ1-2, with a tentative D call TRBD1 (5 bases). V was clipped by 5 bases and J by 2 bases, with 9 bases between them. The CDR3 has 13 amino acids. Germline loops: CDR1 SGHTA, CDR2 FQGNSA. CDR3 region: CASSPDINYGYTF. CDR3 nucleotides: TGTGCCAGCAGCCCGGACATAAACTATGGCTACACCTTC.

The chain joins TRBV5-6 to TRBJ2-5; maybe TRBD1 (6 bases). V was trimmed by 1 base and J by 5 bases, leaving 18 bases between them. Germline V CDR1 and CDR2: SGHDT, YYEEEE. The CDR3 has 16 residues. CDR3 coding DNA: TGTGCCAGCAGCTTGCTTGGCCAGGGGAAGGGTGAGACCCAGTACTTC. This codes for CASSLLGQGKGETQYF.

This chain uses TRBV7-2 with TRBJ2-5, with D tentatively TRBD2 (5 bases). The CDR3 covers 14 residues. V dropped 5 bases and J dropped 5 bases, with 15 bases sitting between them. In germline, CDR1 is SGHTA, CDR2 FQGNSA. CDR3 DNA sequence: TGTGCCAGCAGCCCATCGGGGTTGGGGGAGACCCAGTACTTC. Protein sequence: CASSPSGLGETQYF.

The rearrangement joins TRBV6-5 to TRBJ1-1, with D possibly matching TRBD1 (5 bases). The V gene lost 1 base and the J gene lost 6 bases, with 12 bases spanning the gap. The CDR3 sequence is 14 residues long. The germline V gene has CDR1 MNHEY and CDR2 SVGAGI. CDR3 region: CASSYLGGEAEAFF. CDR3 coding DNA: TGTGCCAGCAGTTACTTGGGGGGGGAGGCTGAAGCTTTCTTT.

The chain joins TRBV30 to TRBJ1-2, with D uncertain. V lost 5 bases and J 3 bases, leaving 10 bases between the germline ends. The germline V gene encodes CDR1 GTSNPN and CDR2 SVGIG (reference sequence). The CDR3 is 12 residues long. For the CDR3, the DNA is TGTGCCTGGGGGAGGGCACACTATGGCTACACCTTC. It is translated as CAWGRAHYGYTF.

Only a few counts were recorded for this clone. This chain links TRBV19 with TRBJ1-5; 7 bases align to TRBD1. With 5 bases clipped from V and 7 bases from J, the junction kept 8 bases outside the gene matches. The CDR3 has 14 residues. The germline V gene encodes CDR1 LNHDA and CDR2 SQIVND (reference sequence). As DNA, the CDR3 is TGTGCCAGTAGTCTCGAGGACAGGAGACAGCCCCAGCATTTT. Its translation is CASSLEDRRQPQHF.

The rearrangement joins TRBV9 to TRBJ1-4, with 9 bases identical to TRBD1. V gave up 3 bases and J gave up 8 bases; unmatched junction bases: 8. The CDR3 length is 15 residues. Per germline, CDR1 SGDLS and CDR2 YYNGEE. The DNA of the CDR3 is TGTGCCAGCAGCGGGAGGACAGGGGTGGTAGAAAAACTGTTTTTT. Its protein is CASSGRTGVVEKLFF.

The rearrangement uses TRBV6-5 and TRBJ1-4; tentatively, D is TRBD1 (6 bases). Trimming removed 10 bases at V and 7 bases at J, with 19 bases between. Germline V gene lookup returns CDR1 MNHEY and CDR2 SVGAGI. This CDR3 is 14 amino acids long. The DNA for the CDR3 is TGTGCCACCCAAAGGGGGGGATCGGCTGAAAAACTGTTTTTT. Its translation is CATQRGGSAEKLFF.